This T cell receptor beta chain originates from a study of blood T cells in healthy people across ages. Study-wide findings and caveats: Greater diversity and more naive CD4+ cells were seen in long-lived donors than in aged donors.

Note on this clonotype: The antigen is undetermined.

Using a J-beta primer mix together with a sample-barcoded 5' primer, a second PCR was run for roughly 6 to 11 cycles. Researchers report that each sample yielded at least 3 million CDR3-containing paired-end reads. From the 5' RACE reads, TCRdb called clonotypes with MiXCR, one entry per CDR3 protein. The sample includes some 1.1 million distinct CDR3 sequences, more than 30% of them seen just once. Trimming took off 2 bases at V and 7 bases at J, with 13 bases between the two ends. This CDR3 comprises 14 residues. The germline gives CDR1 SGHAT, CDR2 FQNNGV. Sample: blood. This sequence was found in a man aged 18 to 35 in good health. The rearrangement joins TRBV11-2 to TRBJ2-3, with D unresolved. The DNA of the CDR3 is TGTGCCAGCAGCTTAATTCGGAAACCCAATACGCAGTATTTT. This codes for CASSLIRKPNTQYF.